The present T cell receptor beta chain was sequenced within a study of identical twins. The CDR3 length is 15 residues. V lost 3 bases to trimming and J lost 4 bases; unmatched junction nucleotides: 4. From germline, CDR1 is MNHEY and CDR2 SVGAGI. Study-level points and caveats: The study based its conclusions on cross-sectional statistical analysis and did not follow the same donors.

This clonotype was observed a few times. Its specificity is not known. TCRdb called the 5' RACE reads again in MiXCR, with one record for every CDR3 protein. The data hold 540,000 or so distinct CDR3 sequences, with approximately 20% observed a single time. Every donor was a healthy Caucasian. These sequences were also reported in another study, on yellow fever vaccine responses in identical twins.

The chain couples TRBV6-5 to TRBJ2-2; TRBD2 matches at 8 bases. The specimen sequenced was CD4+ T cells sorted from blood. The source of this sequence is a woman aged 18-30 years in good health. CDR3 residues: CASSYSGAGTGELFF. The DNA of the CDR3 is TGTGCCAGCAGTTATAGCGGGGCAGGCACCGGGGAGCTGTTTTTT.